Listed below are T cell receptor beta chains from one sample, sequenced in a study of cytomegalovirus exposure and HLA in healthy donors. TCRdb's copy holds only in-frame clones and misses some; the assay was immunoSEQ multiplex PCR. The data show 95,000 to 150,000 clones, 65% to 90% seen once. The specimen sequenced was PBMCs. Receptors originate from a man aged 25-45 years in good health and CMV-seronegative. Each CDR3 is given with its conserved first and last residue. Each record gives: V gene, D gene, J gene, clone size, CDR3 protein, CDR3 DNA. A D gene is named only where the DNA matches it firmly. Clone size, where shown, is once, few, many, or a class for clones that have expanded.

v_call: TRBV10-2
d_call: TRBD2
j_call: TRBJ2-7
clone_size: -
cdr3_aa: CASQGLDAEEQYF
cdr3_nt: TGCGCCAGCCAGGGACTAGACGCGGAAGAGCAGTACTTC

v_call: TRBV7-2
d_call: -
j_call: TRBJ2-7
clone_size: -
cdr3_aa: CASSLAGGPNEQYF
cdr3_nt: TGTGCCAGCAGCTTAGCGGGGGGGCCGAACGAGCAGTACTTC

v_call: TRBV5-1
d_call: -
j_call: TRBJ1-1
clone_size: -
cdr3_aa: CASTSQAGQIEAFF
cdr3_nt: TGCGCCAGCACCTCGCAGGCAGGACAGATCGAAGCTTTCTTT

v_call: TRBV5-6
d_call: TRBD2
j_call: TRBJ2-5
clone_size: -
cdr3_aa: CASSPAVAGGQETQYF
cdr3_nt: TGTGCCAGCAGTCCGGCGGTAGCGGGGGGGCAAGAGACCCAGTACTTC

v_call: TRBV6-4
d_call: -
j_call: TRBJ2-1
clone_size: few
cdr3_aa: CASSDSRGGDTNEQFF
cdr3_nt: TGTGCCAGCAGTGACTCGAGGGGGGGGGATACGAATGAGCAGTTCTTC

v_call: TRBV6-6
d_call: -
j_call: TRBJ1-6
clone_size: -
cdr3_aa: CASRQGNSPLHF
cdr3_nt: TGTGCCAGCCGCCAGGGAAATTCACCCCTCCACTTT

v_call: TRBV7-9
d_call: -
j_call: TRBJ1-1
clone_size: -
cdr3_aa: CASSPPKSVTEAFF
cdr3_nt: TGTGCCAGCAGCCCTCCAAAGTCGGTAACTGAAGCTTTCTTT

v_call: TRBV6-5
d_call: TRBD1
j_call: TRBJ2-5
clone_size: -
cdr3_aa: CASIDRGSETQYF
cdr3_nt: TGTGCCAGCATCGACAGGGGGTCAGAGACCCAGTACTTC

v_call: TRBV6-5
d_call: -
j_call: TRBJ1-3
clone_size: -
cdr3_aa: CASSLTRLSSGNTIYF
cdr3_nt: TGTGCCAGCAGTTTAACCAGATTAAGCTCTGGAAACACCATATATTTT

v_call: TRBV28
d_call: TRBD1
j_call: TRBJ1-6
clone_size: -
cdr3_aa: CASGTGRYNSPLHF
cdr3_nt: TGTGCCAGCGGGACAGGGAGGTATAATTCACCCCTCCACTTT

v_call: TRBV10-3
d_call: -
j_call: TRBJ2-7
clone_size: -
cdr3_aa: CAISEVGHEQYF
cdr3_nt: TGTGCCATCAGTGAAGTGGGGCACGAGCAGTACTTC